The present T cell receptor beta chain was sequenced within a study of cytomegalovirus exposure and HLA in healthy donors. Whole-study context: The early release's HLA-typed donors yielded roughly 85 million unique TCRs. The study, taken as a whole, reports: CMV serostatus was the sole immune exposure information available. TCR beta chains numbering under 200 were designated cytomegalovirus-associated.

In its sample, this clone was seen many times. Its matching antigen is unknown. The PCR ran on 60 Vbeta and 13 Jbeta primers. The assay was immunoSEQ multiplex PCR, and TCRdb's table has in-frame clones only and misses some. The table shows over 150,000 clones, with 76% occurring only once. The trim removed 5 bases at V and 6 bases at J, leaving 10 bases unmatched. The CDR3 contains 15 residues. Per the germline V gene, CDR1 is SGHRS and CDR2 is YFSETQ. Sequenced: PBMCs. The TCR was taken from a man aged 55 to 69 in good health and CMV-seronegative. The genes are TRBV5-1 and TRBJ2-1, with TRBD2 matching over 8 bases. CDR3: CASRFSGIARNEQFF. CDR3 in DNA: TGCGCCAGCAGGTTTAGCGGGATAGCACGCAATGAGCAGTTCTTC.